This TCR beta chain emerged from a study of CD8 T cells in ankylosing spondylitis. The TCR beta libraries were generated through quantitative 5'-RACE incorporating molecular barcodes. Via MiXCR, TCRdb re-called the 5' RACE reads, giving one row per CDR3 protein. The sample yields 200,000 to 250,000 distinct CDR3 sequences, 8% to 9% seen once. Whole-study findings and limits: Ankylosing spondylitis blood appeared to carry a characteristic TCR beta motif of under ten highly homologous variants. Reports of some motif variants in reactive arthritis synovial fluid and blood predate this one. From matched ankylosing spondylitis synovial fluid, disease-linked clones were reportedly recovered at significantly enriched levels.

CDR3 length: 16 residues. V gave up 5 bases and J gave up 7 bases; unmatched junction bases: 13. The germline V gene has CDR1 SEHNR and CDR2 FQNEAQ (reference sequence). Regarding this clonotype: The antigen is unknown.

The clonotype was recovered from a female donor with ankylosing spondylitis or in good health (not recorded which). The chain joins TRBV7-9 to TRBJ2-1; 8 positions match TRBD2. The sequenced material came from blood, either unsorted or a sorted T cell fraction (not recorded which). CDR3 sequence: CASSPPGTSRYNEQFF. The CDR3 coding sequence is TGTGCCAGCAGCCCCCCCGGGACTAGTCGGTATAATGAGCAGTTCTTC.